This T cell receptor (beta chain) was documented in a study of T cells in Graves' hyperthyroidism and ophthalmopathy. The CDR3 is made up of 14 amino acids. The ends lost 5 bases at V and 2 bases at J; junction bases unmatched: 5. Diagnoses used clinical symptoms, serum thyroxine and TRAb, thyroid ultrasound and orbital computed tomography. Fresh 10 ml peripheral blood yielded PBMCs. Amplified TCR beta CDR3 regions derived from RNA transcripts. In the first-round RT-PCR of the TCR CDR3, the HTBI primer set was used. Each CDR3 protein is one row after TCRdb ran MiXCR on the multiplex PCR reads. The sample contains around 400,000 distinct CDR3 sequences, 20% to 30% of which appear only once.

This clonotype originated in a man aged 45-65 years with Graves' hyperthyroidism. The sequencing input was blood. V usage is TRBV12-3 or TRBV12-4 and J usage is TRBJ1-2, with 7 nucleotides matching TRBD1. CDR3: CASSAGQTNYGYTF. The CDR3 DNA follows: TGTGCCAGCAGTGCGGGACAGACGAACTATGGCTACACCTTC.